These T cell receptor beta chains were read from a single sample in a study of ipilimumab plus nivolumab after autologous stem cell transplantation. Sequencing used immunoSEQ multiplex PCR; TCRdb keeps in-frame clones, though not all of them. Of about 21,000 clones listed, 77% are singletons. Sequences were derived from PBMCs, sampled in a trial of ipilimumab plus nivolumab as post-transplant consolidation. The receptors shown here come from a male donor with diffuse large B-cell lymphoma. CDR3s include the opening cysteine and the closing phenylalanine or tryptophan. Fields, in order: D gene, J gene, clone size, V gene, CDR3 protein, CDR3 DNA. D genes are given only for firm matches. Clone size is given for some rows only: seen once, a few or many times, or a class if the clone is expanded.

NA,TRBJ1-5,NA,TRBV11-2,CASSPKRVPQVTQPQHF,TGTGCCAGCAGCCCAAAGAGGGTACCCCAGGTAACTCAGCCCCAGCATTTT
NA,TRBJ2-3,NA,TRBV18,CASSPQTYTDTQYF,TGTGCCAGCTCACCACAGACTTACACAGATACGCAGTATTTT
NA,TRBJ2-3,NA,TRBV5-1,CASSLDPIPDTQYF,TGCGCCAGCAGCTTGGACCCCATACCGGATACGCAGTATTTT
TRBD1,TRBJ1-1,NA,TRBV6-1,CASSEDRGAIYLAEAFF,TGTGCCAGCAGTGAGGACAGGGGCGCGATCTATTTGGCTGAAGCTTTCTTT
NA,TRBJ1-4,NA,TRBV2,CASTGGAGINEKLFF,TGTGCCAGCACCGGGGGGGCAGGCATTAATGAAAAACTGTTTTTT
NA,TRBJ1-3,NA,TRBV5-8,CASSSVQKTRVDTIYF,TGTGCCAGCAGCTCGGTACAAAAGACCAGGGTTGACACCATATATTTT
TRBD2,TRBJ2-1,NA,TRBV25-1,CASKSARGGIDEQFF,TGTGCCTCAAAGTCTGCGCGGGGGGGCATCGATGAGCAGTTCTTC
NA,TRBJ1-1,few,TRBV4-2,CASSQVMNTEAFF,TGTGCCAGCAGCCAGGTTATGAACACTGAAGCTTTCTTT
TRBD1,TRBJ1-2,NA,TRBV25-1,CASSATGGWVATF,TGTGCCAGCAGTGCGACAGGGGGGTGGGTCGCGACCTTC
TRBD1,TRBJ2-4,many,TRBV7-2,CASSSGQSKNIQYF,TGTGCCAGCAGCTCGGGACAGAGCAAAAACATTCAGTACTTC
NA,TRBJ2-5,NA,TRBV5-4,CASSGIQRGTETQYF,TGTGCCAGCAGCGGAATACAGAGGGGGACTGAGACCCAGTACTTC
NA,TRBJ2-5,NA,TRBV30,CAWTRRQETQYF,TGTGCCTGGACTCGACGGCAAGAGACCCAGTACTTC
TRBD2,TRBJ2-3,NA,TRBV6-6,CASSYGLAGSTDTQYF,TGTGCCAGCAGTTACGGACTAGCGGGGAGCACAGATACGCAGTATTTT
NA,TRBJ2-1,NA,TRBV21-1,CASRTLHHSDNEQFF,TGTGCCAGCAGAACGCTACACCATTCCGACAATGAGCAGTTCTTC
NA,TRBJ2-5,NA,TRBV30,CAWSKRGTVETQYF,TGTGCCTGGAGCAAGCGGGGGACAGTAGAGACCCAGTACTTC
NA,TRBJ1-4,NA,TRBV4-1,CASSQELGELFF,TGCGCCAGCAGCCAAGAATTGGGGGAACTGTTTTTT
TRBD1,TRBJ1-2,NA,TRBV27,CASSFGQGIGGYTF,TGTGCCAGCAGTTTCGGACAGGGAATCGGTGGCTACACCTTC
TRBD1,TRBJ1-2,few,TRBV27,CASSSYERQGSGGYTF,TGTGCCAGCAGTTCCTACGAGAGACAGGGGTCGGGTGGCTACACCTTC
TRBD1,TRBJ1-4,NA,TRBV6-6,CASSRDRGNTNEKLFF,TGTGCCAGCAGCCGAGACAGGGGGAACACTAATGAAAAACTGTTTTTT
NA,TRBJ1-1,NA,TRBV5-1,CASSPRAGYQGTEAFF,TGCGCCAGCAGCCCGAGGGCAGGGTATCAGGGGACTGAAGCTTTCTTT
NA,TRBJ1-5,NA,TRBV6-5,CASRRQADSNQPQHF,TGTGCCAGCAGGCGACAGGCCGATAGCAATCAGCCCCAGCATTTT
NA,TRBJ1-2,NA,TRBV5-6,CASSLRQLLTYGYTF,TGTGCCAGCAGCTTGAGACAGCTCTTGACTTATGGCTACACCTTC
TRBD1,TRBJ1-2,NA,TRBV4-2,CASSPDRESGYTF,TGTGCCAGCAGCCCGGACAGGGAGAGCGGCTACACCTTC
NA,TRBJ1-5,NA,TRBV19,CASSTTRGYSNQPQHF,TGTGCCAGTAGTACCACTAGGGGCTATAGCAATCAGCCCCAGCATTTT
NA,TRBJ2-1,NA,TRBV7-2,CASSLTYRDREQFF,TGTGCCAGCAGCCTCACCTACAGGGACCGGGAGCAGTTCTTC
NA,TRBJ2-1,once,TRBV7-2,CASSLDPAGEQFF,TGTGCCAGCAGCTTAGACCCCGCCGGTGAGCAGTTCTTC
NA,TRBJ2-7,NA,TRBV11-1,CASSLVGGGRTYEQYF,TGTGCCAGCAGCTTAGTTGGTGGGGGGCGGACCTACGAGCAGTACTTC
TRBD1,TRBJ2-7,NA,TRBV19,CARDRGTYEQYF,TGTGCCAGAGACAGGGGAACCTACGAGCAGTACTTC
TRBD1,TRBJ2-7,few,TRBV5-1,CASSLGQGAFSQNEQYF,TGCGCCAGCAGCTTGGGACAGGGGGCATTTTCCCAGAACGAGCAGTACTTC
NA,TRBJ2-3,NA,TRBV21-1,CASSNKTPETTHLSTDTQYF,TGTGCCAGCAGCAATAAGACCCCAGAGACGACCCACCTTAGCACAGATACGCAGTATTTT
NA,TRBJ2-7,NA,TRBV7-2,CASSLDRVSTYEQYF,TGTGCCAGCAGCTTAGACAGGGTCTCCACCTACGAGCAGTACTTC
NA,TRBJ1-2,NA,TRBV18,CASSTTGANYGYTF,TGTGCCAGCTCAACGACAGGCGCGAACTATGGCTACACCTTC
TRBD1,TRBJ2-7,NA,TRBV19,CASRGDRGYEQYF,TGTGCCAGTAGGGGGGACAGGGGCTACGAGCAGTACTTC
TRBD2,TRBJ2-1,NA,TRBV13,CASSSGLGFEQFF,TGTGCCAGCAGCTCCGGACTAGGTTTTGAGCAGTTCTTC
NA,TRBJ2-5,NA,TRBV18,CASSPPGVARETQYF,TGTGCCAGCTCACCACCCGGGGTAGCCAGGGAGACCCAGTACTTC
NA,TRBJ2-5,NA,TRBV2,CASGGGTYQETQYF,TGTGCCAGCGGTGGGGGAACGTACCAAGAGACCCAGTACTTC
TRBD1,TRBJ2-1,NA,TRBV2,CAKPGTGSNEQFF,TGTGCCAAACCCGGGACAGGGAGCAATGAGCAGTTCTTC
NA,TRBJ2-2,few,TRBV30,CAWTRGAGELFF,TGTGCCTGGACCAGGGGTGCCGGGGAGCTGTTTTTT
NA,TRBJ2-7,few,TRBV19,CASSIVWDLAYEQYF,TGTGCCAGTAGTATAGTGTGGGACCTAGCCTACGAGCAGTACTTC
NA,TRBJ1-2,few,TRBV6-5,CASSYSDTIGYGYTF,TGTGCCAGCAGTTACTCGGATACAATCGGCTATGGCTACACCTTC
NA,TRBJ1-5,NA,TRBV7-2,CASSFSEGQPQHF,TGTGCCAGCAGCTTCTCTGAGGGTCAGCCCCAGCATTTT
NA,TRBJ2-7,NA,TRBV28,CASSTQDLYEQYF,TGTGCCAGCAGTACTCAGGACCTCTACGAGCAGTACTTC
TRBD1,TRBJ1-6,medium-sized,TRBV2,CASRGQERTNSPLHF,TGTGCCAGCCGAGGACAGGAAAGAACTAATTCACCCCTCCACTTT
TRBD1,TRBJ1-2,few,TRBV9,CASSEGTGLFHGYTF,TGTGCCAGCAGCGAAGGGACAGGGTTATTCCATGGCTACACCTTC
NA,TRBJ2-7,NA,TRBV27,CASSSSPWGAFYEQYF,TGTGCCAGCAGTTCCTCTCCTTGGGGGGCTTTTTACGAGCAGTACTTC
NA,TRBJ1-4,NA,TRBV27,CASAGLSNNEKLFF,TGTGCCAGCGCAGGGCTCTCCAATAATGAAAAACTGTTTTTT
NA,TRBJ1-3,NA,TRBV5-4,CASSSLGNSGNTIYF,TGTGCCAGCAGCTCCCTTGGAAACTCTGGAAACACCATATATTTT